The present T cell receptor beta chain was sequenced within a study of early T cells in non-severe SARS-CoV-2 infection. The wider study: The authors sequenced bulk RNA from unsorted whole blood, leaving chains unpaired.

Each single cDNA molecule received a unique molecular identifier. TCRdb processed the 5' RACE reads anew with MiXCR; each CDR3 protein has one entry. Of some 57,000 distinct CDR3 sequences listed, about 10% are singletons. Trimming left V 2 bases short and J 5 bases short, with 7 bases between. The CDR3 is 12 amino acids. Germline values: CDR1 KGHSH, CDR2 LQKENI. This receptor was identified in an adult who was a healthcare worker with PCR-confirmed SARS-CoV-2 infection or an uninfected control (not recorded which). V usage is TRBV18 and J usage is TRBJ2-7; D is unclear. Material: whole blood. CDR3 DNA: TGTGCCAGCTCACCAGACTTTGACGAGCAGTACTTC. It codes for CASSPDFDEQYF. The whole variable domain, filled in from reference TRBV18 and TRBJ2-7, reads NAGVMQNPRHLVRRRGQEARLRCSPMKGHSHVYWYRQLPEEGLKFMVYLQKENIIDESGMPKERFSAEFPKEGPSILRIQQVVRGDSAAYFCASSPDFDEQYFGPGTRLTVT.